This T cell receptor (beta chain) stems from a study of cytomegalovirus exposure and HLA in healthy donors. The PCR had 60 Vbeta and 13 Jbeta primers. Here immunoSEQ multiplex PCR was the method, and the copy in TCRdb shows in-frame clones only, minus some. The sample's table shows around 140,000 clones. To note about this clone: Its antigen is unknown.

CDR3 size: 14 residues. Germline V lookup: CDR1 SQVTM, CDR2 ANQGSEA. Trimming pared 6 bases from V and 2 bases from J, leaving 11 bases between. Study results and limitations: A few V segments could not be told apart, such as TRBV6-2 and TRBV6-3, and were left out. In a later analysis, HLA-associated beta chains showed higher expansion and lower generation probabilities than comparable chains.

Sequencing input: PBMCs. This clonotype was obtained from a male donor in good health and CMV-seronegative. The genes are TRBV29-1 and TRBJ2-6, with TRBD1 as a possible D gene (5 bases). CDR3 DNA: TGCAGCGTGCCTACAGGAACTGGGGCCAACGTCCTGACTTTC. It encodes CSVPTGTGANVLTF. The whole variable domain, remainder taken from reference TRBV29-1 and TRBJ2-6, is SAVISQKPSRDICQRGTSLTIQCQVDSQVTMMFWYRQQPGQSLTLIATANQGSEATYESGFVIDKFPISRPNLTFSTLTVSNMSPEDSSIYLCSVPTGTGANVLTFGAGSRLTVL.